The T cell receptor (beta chain) described here comes from a study of CD8+ T cells in alopecia areata. In the study overall: Patients received oral tofacitinib, 5 to 10 mg twice daily, for moderate-to-severe alopecia areata.

Extracted RNA was reverse transcribed, and the resulting cDNA served as sequencing template. Here immunoSEQ multiplex PCR was the method, and the copy in TCRdb shows in-frame clones only, minus some. Of 70,000 or so clones in the sample, 29% were seen once. Treatment here: oral pan-JAK inhibitor, 5-10 mg twice daily. Peripheral blood and lesional scalp punch biopsies came from alopecia areata patients. CDR1 is SNHLY, CDR2 FYNNEI, per germline. This CDR3 comprises 15 residues. Trimming left V 2 bases short and J 3 bases short, with 14 bases between. The receptor was derived from a human donor with alopecia areata. Sequencing was performed on CD8+ T cells sorted from blood, taken at week 4, from a patient treated with tofacitinib. This chain connects TRBV2 to TRBJ2-7, with D possibly being TRBD1 or TRBD2 (5 bases each). The CDR3 bases are TGTGCCAGCAGTGAAATCATCGGGGCCGTCTACGAGCAGTACTTC. Protein: CASSEIIGAVYEQYF. Drawing the rest from reference TRBV2 and TRBJ2-7, the complete variable domain is EPEVTQTPSHQVTQMGQEVILRCVPISNHLYFYWYRQILGQKVEFLVSFYNNEISEKSEIFDDQFSVERPDGSNFTLKIRSTKLEDSAMYFCASSEIIGAVYEQYFGPGTRLTVT.